The 28 T cell receptor beta chains below all came from one sample that was sequenced in a study of spatial heterogeneity in lung cancer. One entry per CDR3 protein, called by TCRdb with MiXCR from the 5' RACE reads. Here the sample spans just under 95,000 distinct CDR3 sequences, about an eighth being singletons. Documented time point: sample taken at primary tumor resection. This sample comprised PBMCs, obtained at surgery. The receptors originated from a male donor with early-stage non-small cell lung cancer.

This clonotype was seen repeatedly, ten times or more. CDR3 DNA: TGTGCCAGCAGCCAAGATCTCGGACCTTCACCCCTCCACTTT. This encodes CASSQDLGPSPLHF. The chain couples TRBV3-1 to TRBJ1-6, with unresolved D. The CDR3 totals 14 residues. Germline V gene data show CDR1 as LGHDT and CDR2 as YNNKEL (reference sequence). V shed 0 bases and J shed 9 bases, with 9 bases lying between them.

With regard to this clonotype: The junction departs from germline at one end; a sequencing error may be responsible. J is TRBJ2-7 and V is TRBV5-1, with D perhaps being TRBD1 or TRBD2 (5 bases each). The CDR3 extends over 15 amino acids. Germline CDR1 is SGHRS and CDR2 is YFSETQ. The CDR3 region has the DNA TGCGCCAGCACGTCCTATGCCGGGACCCTGTGGGAGCAGCACTTC. It translates to CASTSYAGTLWEQHF.

This clonotype was recorded once. The chain employs TRBV20-1 and TRBJ1-4; D is unclear. From germline, CDR1 is DFQATT and CDR2 SNEGSKA (reference sequence). CDR3 length: 12 residues. V was pared by 5 bases and J by 11 bases, with 15 bases between. CDR3 protein: CSAHPGGRKLFF. The CDR3, as DNA: TGCAGTGCTCACCCGGGAGGGCGGAAACTGTTTTTT.

V usage is TRBV7-9 and J usage is TRBJ1-2, with D uncertain. Germline loops: CDR1 SEHNR, CDR2 FQNEAQ (reference sequence). V lost 2 bases and J lost 4, with 14 bases in between. The CDR3 is made up of 15 amino acids. CDR3 residues: CASSLTRRTLYGYTF. The CDR3 nucleotides are TGTGCCAGCAGCTTAACGAGACGGACTCTCTATGGCTACACCTTC.

The chain is built from TRBV27 and TRBJ2-5, with D possibly matching TRBD2 (5 bases). Trimming pared 5 bases from V and 9 bases from J, leaving 19 bases between. This CDR3 comprises 14 residues. Germline CDR1 and CDR2: MNHEY and SMNVEV (reference sequence). CDR3 DNA sequence: TGTGCCAGCAGTCTCAGCGGAGCTTTCATGGCCCAGTACTTC. It is translated as CASSLSGAFMAQYF.

This clonotype showed up just a few times. This sequence joins TRBV9 and TRBJ2-1, with 8 positions matching TRBD1. This CDR3 has 14 residues. J gave up 4 bases and V 3 bases, and 3 bases lay outside the gene matches. CDR1 SGDLS and CDR2 YYNGEE come from the germline V gene. The CDR3 protein is CASSAGQGYNEQFF. CDR3 nucleotide sequence: TGTGCCAGCAGCGCCGGACAGGGATACAATGAGCAGTTCTTC.

A few counts support this clonotype. V gene TRBV29-1 combines with J gene TRBJ2-2; 7 bases align to TRBD1. Germline CDR1 reads SQVTM; CDR2 reads ANQGSEA. The trim removed 5 bases at V and 1 base at J, leaving 4 bases unmatched. The CDR3 has 14 residues. The CDR3 is CSVPGQVNTGELFF. The CDR3, as DNA: TGCAGCGTTCCCGGACAGGTGAACACCGGGGAGCTGTTTTTT.

This clonotype has only a few counts. The rearrangement joins TRBV5-4 to TRBJ2-3; 14 bases agree with TRBD2. Germline V gene lookup returns CDR1 SGHNT and CDR2 YYREEE (reference sequence). The CDR3 has 18 amino acids. With 2 bases clipped from V and 5 bases from J, the junction kept 10 bases outside the gene matches. In nucleotides, the CDR3 is TGTGCCAGCAGCTTCTCCGGGACTAGCGGGAGCCGGATAGATACGCAGTATTTT. It encodes CASSFSGTSGSRIDTQYF.

This clonotype was detected only a few times. The chain is built from TRBV7-2 and TRBJ2-7; 12 bases are a match to TRBD1. J gave up 4 bases and V 0 bases, and 4 bases lay outside the gene matches. This CDR3 region has 16 residues. The germline V gene has CDR1 SGHTA and CDR2 FQGNSA. The CDR3 DNA reads TGTGCCAGCAGCTTAGCGCTGGGACAGGGGGCGTACGAGCAGTACTTC. Amino acids: CASSLALGQGAYEQYF.

The chain carries TRBV29-1 and TRBJ2-7; 9 bases match TRBD1. Trimming at V came to 2 bases and at J to 7 bases, leaving 6 bases not matched to a gene. Germline V lookup: CDR1 SQVTM, CDR2 ANQGSEA. The CDR3 sequence is 13 residues long. In DNA form, the CDR3 reads TGCAGCGTTGAACAACAGGGGGCGGGTGAGCAGTACTTC. Residues: CSVEQQGAGEQYF.

The rearrangement links TRBV7-3 to TRBJ2-1; 8 bases align to TRBD2. Germline CDR1 and CDR2: SGHTA and FQGTGA. There are 15 residues in the CDR3. The ends lost 5 bases at V and 0 bases at J; junction bases unmatched: 3. The CDR3 sequence: CASSKRGSSYNEQFF. The CDR3 nucleotides are TGTGCCAGCAGCAAGCGGGGGAGCTCCTACAATGAGCAGTTCTTC.

The V gene is TRBV25-1, the J gene TRBJ2-3; 8 positions agree with TRBD2. With V trimmed by 3 bases and J by 5 bases, 7 bases remained unmatched. This CDR3 is 15 amino acids long. In germline, CDR1 is MGHDK, CDR2 SYGVNS. Here the CDR3 DNA reads TGTGCCAGCAGTGACAAGCGGGAGACAATAGATACGCAGTATTTT. Protein sequence: CASSDKRETIDTQYF.

This clonotype has just a few counts. This sequence joins TRBV7-2 and TRBJ2-2, with D possibly TRBD1 on 5 matching bases. The V end was cut by 1 base, the J end by 10 bases, with 7 bases between. Germline CDR1 reads SGHTA; CDR2 reads FQGNSA. The CDR3 has 12 amino acids. Written as DNA, the CDR3 is TGTGCCAGCAGCTTAGGGGGCCCGGAGCTGTTTTTT. It is translated as CASSLGGPELFF.

In this sample, this clonotype turned up a few times. This rearrangement joins TRBV24-1 to TRBJ1-1; D is ambiguous. In germline, CDR1 is KGHDR, CDR2 SFDVKD. This CDR3 spans 14 amino acids. V shed 7 bases and J shed 0 bases, with 11 bases lying between them. CDR3 coding DNA: TGTGCCACCAGACCTGACAACTTGAACACTGAAGCTTTCTTT. It encodes CATRPDNLNTEAFF.

This chain uses TRBV7-9 with TRBJ2-3, with 10 nucleotides matching TRBD2. V gave up 0 bases and J gave up 4 bases; unmatched junction bases: 7. The CDR3 is made up of 17 amino acids. Germline-derived CDR1 and CDR2 are SEHNR and FQNEAQ (reference sequence). CDR3 in DNA: TGTGCCAGCAGCTTAGCAGGAGCGGGGGGGCCATCAGATACGCAGTATTTT. This gives the protein CASSLAGAGGPSDTQYF.

This clonotype was found a few times. V usage is TRBV5-1 and J usage is TRBJ2-3; D is perhaps TRBD2 (5 bases). Germline CDR1 reads SGHRS; CDR2 reads YFSETQ. The CDR3 runs to 16 residues. Trimming took off 0 bases at V and 0 bases at J, with 11 bases between the two ends. The CDR3 here is CASSLDGDRSTDTQYF. The DNA for the CDR3 is TGCGCCAGCAGCTTGGACGGGGATCGTAGCACAGATACGCAGTATTTT.

This clonotype was observed a handful of times. The chain uses TRBV6-2 or TRBV6-3 and TRBJ2-5; tentatively, D is TRBD2 (6 bases). Germline CDR1 reads MNHEY; CDR2 reads SVGEGT. Trimming removed 7 bases at V and 1 base at J, with 16 bases between. The CDR3 is 15 residues long. The CDR3 DNA follows: TGTGCCAGCATGGAGCCTGGGCGGGGCCAAGAGACCCAGTACTTC. This gives the protein CASMEPGRGQETQYF.

This clonotype was counted at least ten times. The chain joins TRBV7-2 to TRBJ1-6, with 10 bases fitting TRBD1. Germline-derived CDR1 and CDR2 are SGHTA and FQGNSA. CDR3 length equals 17 residues. The V and J ends lost 5 bases and 9 bases, in that order; junction bases with no gene match: 13. In DNA form, the CDR3 reads TGTGCCAGCAGCCGGAACGGACAGGGGGTTCTTAGTTCACCCCTCCACTTT. As protein: CASSRNGQGVLSSPLHF.

This chain joins TRBV4-3 and TRBJ2-1; tentatively, D is TRBD1 (6 bases). This CDR3 is 15 amino acids long. The V gene lost 1 base and the J gene lost 5 bases, with 12 bases spanning the gap. Per the germline V gene, CDR1 is LGHNA and CDR2 is YSLEER. In DNA, the CDR3 is TGCGCCAGCAGCCAAGTTAGCCAGGGGAACAATGAGCAGTTCTTC. This sequence encodes CASSQVSQGNNEQFF.

The sample holds many counts of this clonotype. The J gene is TRBJ2-7, the V gene TRBV6-2 or TRBV6-3, with no clear D. The CDR3 spans 15 residues. Germline V CDR1 and CDR2: MNHEY, SVGEGT. V was clipped by 2 bases and J by 3 bases, with 14 bases between them. CDR3 sequence: CASSYDSRSRYEQYF. In nucleotides, the CDR3 is TGTGCCAGCAGTTACGATTCCAGGTCGCGCTACGAGCAGTACTTC.

A few counts support this clonotype. The rearrangement uses TRBV29-1 and TRBJ1-3; the match to TRBD1 covers 8 bases. After removal of 5 bases from V and 3 bases from J, the junction contained 6 bases not matched to a gene. This CDR3 region has 14 residues. From germline, CDR1 is SQVTM and CDR2 ANQGSEA. The CDR3 region is CSVRDRGYGNTIYF. For the CDR3, the DNA is TGCAGCGTTCGAGACAGGGGTTATGGAAACACCATATATTTT. Full variable domain (missing parts from reference TRBV29-1 and TRBJ1-3): SAVISQKPSRDICQRGTSLTIQCQVDSQVTMMFWYRQQPGQSLTLIATANQGSEATYESGFVIDKFPISRPNLTFSTLTVSNMSPEDSSIYLCSVRDRGYGNTIYFGEGSWLTVV.

This clonotype was seen only a few times. The chain is built from TRBV9 and TRBJ1-4; 7 nucleotides match TRBD1. Losses at the gene ends were 4 bases for V and 3 bases for J; bases not matched to a gene: 6. Per germline, CDR1 SGDLS and CDR2 YYNGEE. The CDR3 covers 15 residues. Written as DNA, the CDR3 is TGTGCCAGCAGCAGACGACAGGGATCTAATGAAAAACTGTTTTTT. The encoded protein is CASSRRQGSNEKLFF.

This clonotype was observed a handful of times. The V and J genes are TRBV12-3 or TRBV12-4 and TRBJ1-6, with 9 bases matching TRBD1. V dropped 6 bases and J dropped 10; count of bases not matched to a gene: 4. The CDR3 has 13 residues. The CDR3 nucleotides are TGTGCCAGCAGCCGGGACAGGGACTCACCCCTCCACTTT. Protein sequence: CASSRDRDSPLHF.

The chain combines TRBV28 with TRBJ2-7; 7 nucleotides align to TRBD1. The CDR3 spans 15 residues. Germline CDR1 is MDHEN and CDR2 is SYDVKM. Trimming cost V 5 bases and J 4 bases; bases outside gene matches: 11. CDR3 sequence (DNA): TGTGCCAGCAGTCAAGGGGGCGGAAAGTATTACGAGCAGTACTTC. Its translation: CASSQGGGKYYEQYF.

In its sample, this clonotype was seen a few times. The chain links TRBV27 to TRBJ2-2; D is unresolved. Germline values: CDR1 MNHEY, CDR2 SMNVEV (reference sequence). Deletions cut 5 bases from V and 3 bases from J, with 13 bases between. The length of the CDR3 is 15 residues. The CDR3 coding sequence is TGTGCCAGCAGTCCGCGGACCTTCTACACCGGGGAGCTGTTTTTT. Translation: CASSPRTFYTGELFF.

This clonotype was counted a few times. The rearrangement joins TRBV5-4 to TRBJ2-7; 11 bases match TRBD2. The trim removed 0 bases at V and 7 bases at J, leaving 9 bases unmatched. CDR3 length: 16 residues. Germline lookup yields CDR1 SGHNT and CDR2 YYREEE (reference sequence). The CDR3 DNA is TGTGCCAGCAGCTTGGCCGGGACTAGCGGCCGTTTGGAGCAGTACTTC. This codes for CASSLAGTSGRLEQYF. Variable domain in full (rest from reference TRBV5-4 and TRBJ2-7): ETGVTQSPTHLIKTRGQQVTLRCSSQSGHNTVSWYQQALGQGPQFIFQYYREEENGRGNFPPRFSGLQFPNYSSELNVNALELDDSALYLCASSLAGTSGRLEQYFGPGTRLTVT.

This clonotype has just a few counts. The chain employs TRBV4-2 and TRBJ2-7, with a possible D match to TRBD2 (6 bases). The V and J ends lost 1 base and 6 bases respectively, with 16 bases between them. This CDR3 is 15 amino acids long. Germline loops: CDR1 LGHNA, CDR2 YNFKEQ. CDR3 in amino acids: CASSQATGLNPEQYF. The CDR3 nucleotides are TGTGCCAGCAGCCAAGCGACCGGACTAAACCCCGAGCAGTACTTC.

V is TRBV2 and J is TRBJ1-2, with 9 bases aligning to TRBD1. Germline CDR1 is SNHLY and CDR2 is FYNNEI. The CDR3 covers 14 residues. V lost 6 bases and J lost 3; bases outside the gene matches: 5. The CDR3 region is CASRRDREDYGYTF. CDR3 DNA: TGTGCCAGCAGGAGGGACAGGGAAGACTATGGCTACACCTTC.